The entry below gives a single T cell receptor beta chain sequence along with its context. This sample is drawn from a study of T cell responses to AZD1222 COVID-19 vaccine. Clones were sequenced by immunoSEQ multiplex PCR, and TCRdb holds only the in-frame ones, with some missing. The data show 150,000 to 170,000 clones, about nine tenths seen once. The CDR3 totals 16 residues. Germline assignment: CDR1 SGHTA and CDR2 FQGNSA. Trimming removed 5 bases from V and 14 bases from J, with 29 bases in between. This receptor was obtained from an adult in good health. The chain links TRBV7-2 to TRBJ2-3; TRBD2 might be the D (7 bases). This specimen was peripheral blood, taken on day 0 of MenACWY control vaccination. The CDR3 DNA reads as TGTGCCAGCAGCCTCCACGGGGGGCTTAGCAGCAGTCTTCCGTATTTT. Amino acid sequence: CASSLHGGLSSSLPYF.